This TCR beta chain originates from a study of blood T cells in healthy people across ages. Alongside a J-beta primer mix, a sample-barcoded 5' primer served in a second PCR lasting roughly 7 to 11 cycles. A 12-random-nucleotide template-switch adaptor tagged each cDNA molecule. Sequencing of every sample gave 3 million or more CDR3-containing paired-end reads. TCRdb processed the 5' RACE reads anew with MiXCR; each CDR3 protein has one entry. The repertoire has around 620,000 distinct CDR3 sequences, roughly a quarter of them found once; the top ten carry around a sixth. Staff drew approximately 9.7 milliliters of peripheral blood from each donor. This CDR3 region has 19 residues. Trimming at V came to 4 bases and at J to 10 bases, leaving 24 bases not matched to a gene. Germline values: CDR1 MNHEY, CDR2 SVGEGT.

The sample comprised blood. The chain employs TRBV6-2 or TRBV6-3 and TRBJ2-1, with TRBD2 identical over 8 bases. This clonotype was obtained from a woman between 65 and 79 years old in good health. The CDR3 loop is CASSWTLRTAGAQITEQFF. The CDR3, as DNA: TGTGCCAGCAGTTGGACCCTCCGAACAGCGGGGGCCCAGATTACGGAGCAGTTCTTC.